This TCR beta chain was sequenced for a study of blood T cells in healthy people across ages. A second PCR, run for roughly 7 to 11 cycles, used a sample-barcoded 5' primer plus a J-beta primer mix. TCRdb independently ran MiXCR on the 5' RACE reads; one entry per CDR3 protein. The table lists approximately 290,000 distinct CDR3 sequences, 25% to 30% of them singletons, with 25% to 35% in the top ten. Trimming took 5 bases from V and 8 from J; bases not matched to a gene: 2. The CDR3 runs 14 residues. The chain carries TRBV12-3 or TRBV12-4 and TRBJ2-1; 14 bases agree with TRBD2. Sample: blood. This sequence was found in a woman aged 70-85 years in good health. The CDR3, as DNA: TGTGCCAGCAGTCGACTAGCGGGAGGGTATGAGCAGTTCTTC. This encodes CASSRLAGGYEQFF.